This T cell receptor beta chain was observed in a study of CD8 T cells in ankylosing spondylitis. Findings and caveats of the study: According to the report, clones linked to the disease were significantly enriched in matched synovial fluid samples taken from ankylosing spondylitis patients.

There are many counts of this clonotype. The antigen remains unidentified. The CDR3 sequence is 14 residues long. Trimming cost V 6 bases and J 6 bases, with 15 bases left between them. Germline lookup yields CDR1 KGHSH and CDR2 LQKENI. The TCR beta libraries were generated through quantitative 5'-RACE incorporating molecular barcodes. TCRdb re-derived calls from the 5' RACE reads in MiXCR, one entry per CDR3 protein. This table holds 200,000 to 300,000 distinct CDR3 sequences, under 8.5% found once. The chain recombines TRBV18 with TRBJ2-1, with TRBD1 as a possible D gene (6 bases). This TCR came from a female donor with ankylosing spondylitis or in good health (not recorded which). Sequencing was done on a sample of blood, either unsorted or a sorted T cell fraction (not recorded which). The DNA for the CDR3 is TGTGCCAGCTCCCTCCGGGACACAGGCAATGAGCAGTTCTTC. Residues: CASSLRDTGNEQFF.